This T cell receptor beta chain was sequenced during a study of CD8+ T cells in alopecia areata. Overall study: The share of scalp area affected provided the severity score for treated patients.

Treatment described: oral pan-JAK inhibitor, 5-10 mg twice daily. Sorting of CD4+ and CD8+ T cells was performed on PBMCs. cDNA prepared by RNA extraction and subsequent reverse transcription served as the template for sequencing. TCRdb's copy holds only in-frame clones and misses some; the assay was immunoSEQ multiplex PCR. The data contain 150,000 to 200,000 clones, roughly 66% of them seen just once; the ten biggest clones take up approximately 1%. Of note for this clone: Its target is not known. The same CDR3 arises from other DNA sequences in this sample as well.

Study conclusions and caveats: Clarity of TCR sharing across patients fell short of that in mice, possibly HLA-related.

The input for sequencing was CD4+ T cells sorted from blood, taken at week 24, from a patient treated with tofacitinib. The source is a human donor with alopecia areata.

The CDR3 region is CSVEEGRGDTQYF. CDR3 DNA sequence: TGCAGCGTTGAAGAGGGGAGAGGAGATACGCAGTATTTT. The V gene is TRBV29-1, the J gene TRBJ2-3, with D perhaps TRBD2 (5 bases). Per the germline V gene, CDR1 is SQVTM and CDR2 is ANQGSEA. The V and J ends lost 0 bases and 5 bases respectively, with 9 bases between them. The CDR3 has 13 amino acids.